This T cell receptor beta chain appears in the sequencing data of a study of CXCR3-negative and CXCR3-positive naive CD8 T cells. Overall study findings and caveats: In both naive subsets diversity was comparably high, whereas memory CD8+ cells showed much lower diversity. Whereas memory cells differed, naive CXCR3-negative and CXCR3-positive cells shared similar TRBV-TRBJ usage.

Comment on this clonotype: Antigen specificity is unknown.

The germline CDR1 and CDR2 sequences are SQVTM and ANQGSEA. This CDR3 is built from 13 residues. 5' RACE with UMI labels generated the TRB cDNA libraries. From the 5' RACE reads, TCRdb lists one entry per CDR3 protein and no DNA. The listing contains 100,000 to 150,000 distinct CDR3 sequences. Sample: naive CXCR3- CD8+ T cells from blood. Subset denoted: CD45RO-CCR7+CD27+CD95- naive CD8+ T cells lacking CXCR3 (TNR3-). The chain links TRBV29-1 to TRBJ2-1; with no DNA, the TCRdb D assignment of TRBD2 cannot be verified. The clonotype originates from a human donor in good health. Some clones in this sample may be carry-over from other donors' samples. CDR3 sequence reads: CSVELRESDEQFF.